This section outlines one TCR beta chain sequence together with its context. Its antigen remains unidentified. The data originate from a study of vaccination and CD4 T cells after COVID-19. General study results and limits: Going from 21 to 38, median SARS-CoV-2-reactive clonotypes did not rise significantly. Convalescent patients showed a median 86.3% of reactive clones that were seen only post-vaccination.

The Oncomine TCR Beta short-read assay was applied to DNA of cultured CD4+ T cells. Via MiXCR, TCRdb re-called the PCR reads, giving one row per CDR3 protein. The data show thousands of distinct CDR3 sequences, approximately 45% seen once. Germline V CDR1 and CDR2: DFQATT, SNEGSKA (reference sequence). CDR3 size: 14 residues. V lost 5 bases, J lost 2 bases, and 7 bases stayed unmatched. Regarding treatment: roughly ten-day PBMC culture with coronavirus spike peptide pools or control peptides (ViraFEST assay). Before Alpha, Beta and Delta appeared in the US, convalescents tested positive (March–late 2020).

The V and J genes are TRBV20-1 and TRBJ2-3; TRBD2 agrees at 7 bases. Sequencing was carried out using CD4+ T cells from blood, cultured in vitro. The sequence was obtained from a human donor who had recovered from COVID-19. Written as DNA, the CDR3 is TGCAGTGCTCGGGGAGGGGTTTACACAGATACGCAGTATTTT. It codes for CSARGGVYTDTQYF.